The count of the clone carrying this TCR beta chain is one. The sample is drawn from a study of blood T cell repertoires in COVID-19. Study-level information: The cDNA or gDNA used as material had been derived from T cells, B-cell-depleted T cells, or PBMCs.

This CDR3 contains 13 residues. CDR1 and CDR2 from the germline V gene are SGHRS and YFSETQ. V lost 2 bases to trimming and J lost 4 bases, with 9 bases between them. Per the original data handling: Nucleated cell number was recorded as an estimate derived from reference gene primer amplification. Assay: immunoSEQ multiplex PCR; the TCRdb copy retains only in-frame clones and omits some. V and J calls plus clone size are reproduced from that table; the DNA served to infer D and trimming. Of around 280,000 clones in the sample, approximately 90% were seen once. This chain joins TRBV5-1 and TRBJ1-2, with D uncertain. The origin of this receptor is a woman aged 40 to 49 who had recovered from COVID-19. Sequencing used PBMCs or T cells enriched from blood (not recorded which). The CDR3 DNA reads as TGCGCCAGCAGCTTCAGTCTAGGCTATGGCTACACCTTC. This codes for CASSFSLGYGYTF. The whole variable domain, remainder taken from reference TRBV5-1 and TRBJ1-2, is KAGVTQTPRYLIKTRGQQVTLSCSPISGHRSVSWYQQTPGQGLQFLFEYFSETQRNKGNFPGRFSGRQFSNSRSEMNVSTLELGDSALYLCASSFSLGYGYTFGSGTRLTVV.